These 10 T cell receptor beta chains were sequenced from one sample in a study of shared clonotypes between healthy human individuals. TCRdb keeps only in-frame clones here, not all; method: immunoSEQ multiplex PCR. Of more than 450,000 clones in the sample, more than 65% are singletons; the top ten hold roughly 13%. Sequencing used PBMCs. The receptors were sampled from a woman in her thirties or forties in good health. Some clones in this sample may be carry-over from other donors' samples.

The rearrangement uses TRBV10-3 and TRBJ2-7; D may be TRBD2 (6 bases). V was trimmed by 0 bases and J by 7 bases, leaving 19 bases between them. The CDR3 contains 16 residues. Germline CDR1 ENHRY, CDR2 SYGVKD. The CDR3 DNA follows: TGTGCCATCAGTGAGTCTCTGGGGACTCAGAGGGAAGAGCAGTACTTC. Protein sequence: CAISESLGTQREEQYF.

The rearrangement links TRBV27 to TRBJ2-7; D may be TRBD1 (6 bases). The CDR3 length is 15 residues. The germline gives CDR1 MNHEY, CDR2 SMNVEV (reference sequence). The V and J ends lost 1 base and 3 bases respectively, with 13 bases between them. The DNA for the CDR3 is TGTGCCAGCAGTTTATTTTCAGGGGCCGACTACGAGCAGTACTTC. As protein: CASSLFSGADYEQYF.

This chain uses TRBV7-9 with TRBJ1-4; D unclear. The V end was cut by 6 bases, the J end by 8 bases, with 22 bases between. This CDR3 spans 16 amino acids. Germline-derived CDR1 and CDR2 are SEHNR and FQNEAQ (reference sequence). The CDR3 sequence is CASSSGRTPGREKLFF. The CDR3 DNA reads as TGTGCCAGCAGTTCTGGCCGGACGCCGGGGAGGGAAAAACTGTTTTTT.

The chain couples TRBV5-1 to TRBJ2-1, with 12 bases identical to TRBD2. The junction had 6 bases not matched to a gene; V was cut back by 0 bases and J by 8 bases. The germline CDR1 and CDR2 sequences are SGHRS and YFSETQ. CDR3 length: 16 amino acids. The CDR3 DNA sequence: TGCGCCAGCAGCTTGGGTACTAGCGGGGGGTCGCATGAGCAGTTCTTC. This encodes CASSLGTSGGSHEQFF.

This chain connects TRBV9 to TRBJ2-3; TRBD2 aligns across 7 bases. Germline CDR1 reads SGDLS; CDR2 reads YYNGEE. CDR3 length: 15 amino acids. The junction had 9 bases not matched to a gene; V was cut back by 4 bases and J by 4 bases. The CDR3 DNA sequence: TGTGCCAGCAGCACCACCCGACTAGCATCAGATACGCAGTATTTT. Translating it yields CASSTTRLASDTQYF.

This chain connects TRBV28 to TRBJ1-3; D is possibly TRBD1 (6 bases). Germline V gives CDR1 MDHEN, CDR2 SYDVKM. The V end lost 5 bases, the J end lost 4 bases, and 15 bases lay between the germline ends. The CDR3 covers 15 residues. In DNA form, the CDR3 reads TGTGCCAGCAGTCCGGGGGGGGCTGCGGGAAACACCATATATTTT. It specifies CASSPGGAAGNTIYF.

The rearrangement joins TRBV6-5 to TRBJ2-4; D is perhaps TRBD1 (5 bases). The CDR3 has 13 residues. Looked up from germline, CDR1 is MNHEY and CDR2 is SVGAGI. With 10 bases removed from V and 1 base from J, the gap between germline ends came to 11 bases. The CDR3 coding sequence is TGTGCCACCCACAACAGGGCCAAAAACATTCAGTACTTC. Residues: CATHNRAKNIQYF.

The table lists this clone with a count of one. Written as DNA, the CDR3 is TGTGCCAGCAGCCCACGAGCGGTGGGGGAAGGGACCCAGTACTTC. This codes for CASSPRAVGEGTQYF. The chain links TRBV9 to TRBJ2-5; D is possibly TRBD1 or TRBD2 (5 bases each). The germline V and J ends were trimmed by 4 bases and 7 bases, with 20 bases remaining between them. Germline CDR1 reads SGDLS; CDR2 reads YYNGEE. This CDR3 is built from 15 residues.

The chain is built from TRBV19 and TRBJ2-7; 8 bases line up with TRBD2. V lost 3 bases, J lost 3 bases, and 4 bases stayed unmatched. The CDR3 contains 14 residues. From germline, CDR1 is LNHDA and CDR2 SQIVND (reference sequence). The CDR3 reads CASSIGTRSYEQYF. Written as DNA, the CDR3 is TGTGCCAGTAGTATCGGGACTAGAAGCTACGAGCAGTACTTC.

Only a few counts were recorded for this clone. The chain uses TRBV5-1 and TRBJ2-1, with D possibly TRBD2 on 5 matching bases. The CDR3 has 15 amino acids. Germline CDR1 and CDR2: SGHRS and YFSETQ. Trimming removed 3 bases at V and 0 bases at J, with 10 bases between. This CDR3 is CASSYDYSSYNEQFF. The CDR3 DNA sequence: TGCGCCAGCAGCTATGACTACTCCTCCTACAATGAGCAGTTCTTC.